This TCR beta chain was profiled in a study of T cells after yellow fever vaccination. In its sample, this clonotype was seen many times. TCRdb analysed the 5' RACE reads with MiXCR anew, one entry per CDR3 protein. The data show about 430,000 distinct CDR3 sequences, 18% seen once. The CDR3 totals 14 residues. The V and J ends lost 1 base and 4 bases, in that order; junction bases with no gene match: 3. CDR1 is SGHTA and CDR2 is FQGNSA in the germline V gene. The starting material was PBMCs, obtained before the yellow fever booster vaccination. The V call is TRBV7-2, the J call TRBJ2-5; 7 nucleotides match TRBD2. This clonotype was obtained from a man aged 18 to 30 who received the YFV17D yellow fever vaccine. The CDR3 protein is CASSLVTGGETQYF. As DNA, the CDR3 is TGTGCCAGCAGCTTAGTCACGGGAGGAGAGACCCAGTACTTC.